There are many counts of the clone carrying this T cell receptor beta chain. The antigen remains unidentified. This sample was included in a study of T cells in Graves' hyperthyroidism and ophthalmopathy. Points from the study as a whole: In simple terms, a model built on 13 V-J features told ophthalmopathy apart from stable hyperthyroidism.

The CDR3 has 15 amino acids. V was pared by 7 bases and J by 0 bases, with 16 bases between. Using RNA transcripts as the source, TCR beta CDR3 regions were amplified. The HTBI primer set served for first-round RT-PCR of the TCR CDR3. TCRdb passed the multiplex PCR reads through MiXCR, listing each CDR3 protein once. Of roughly 660,000 distinct CDR3 sequences listed, 17% were seen once; the top ten hold about a sixth. Sample: blood. V gene TRBV12-3 or TRBV12-4 combines with J gene TRBJ2-7; no firm D call. This TCR was sampled from a middle-aged man with Graves' hyperthyroidism. DNA for the CDR3: TGTGCCAGCACCTTAGGCGACGGAAGCTCCTACGAGCAGTACTTC. Its translation: CASTLGDGSSYEQYF.